A single sample gave rise to the 9 T cell receptor beta chains below, sequenced in a study of T cell responses to AZD1222 COVID-19 vaccine. Measured with immunoSEQ multiplex PCR; TCRdb has only the in-frame clones, and not every one. The table has 52,000 or so clones, about 85% seen once. Sequenced material: peripheral blood, taken on day 0 of MenACWY control vaccination. The source is an adult in good health.

The chain couples TRBV27 to TRBJ1-1; D is undetermined. This CDR3 is 13 amino acids long. V was clipped by 8 bases and J by 1 base, with 11 bases between them. Germline values: CDR1 MNHEY, CDR2 SMNVEV (reference sequence). The CDR3 protein is CASFPTPNTEAFF. Here the CDR3 DNA reads TGTGCCAGCTTCCCCACCCCGAACACTGAAGCTTTCTTT.

The chain has TRBV12-2 and TRBJ2-1; TRBD2 reflects the table's D call only, with no check against the DNA. TRBV12-2 is termed a pseudogene. This CDR3 comprises 14 residues. The CDR3 protein is CASRPPHENNEQFF. The CDR3, as DNA: TGTGCAAGTCGCCCTCCCCATGAGAACAATGAGCAGTTCTTC.

The genes are TRBV4-1 and TRBJ2-3, with TRBD2 identical over 10 bases. Losses at the gene ends were 0 bases for V and 5 bases for J; bases not matched to a gene: 5. The CDR3 length is 16 residues. Germline CDR1 reads MGHRA; CDR2 reads YSYEKL. This CDR3 reads CASSQESSGRQDTQYF. CDR3 bases: TGCGCCAGCAGCCAAGAAAGTAGCGGGAGGCAAGATACGCAGTATTTT.

V gene TRBV5-6 combines with J gene TRBJ2-7; D is possibly TRBD2 (8 bases). Per the germline V gene, CDR1 is SGHDT and CDR2 is YYEEEE. Deletions cut 2 bases from V and 1 base from J, with 16 bases between. The CDR3 is made up of 16 amino acids. The CDR3 nucleotides are TGTGCCAGCAGCTTCTGGGTAGCGGGACAGTCCTACGAGCAGTACTTC. Translated: CASSFWVAGQSYEQYF.

A single count supports this clone. The V gene is TRBV5-4, the J gene TRBJ1-1; 11 bases agree with TRBD1. The CDR3 totals 14 residues. V lost 4 bases, J lost 7 bases, and 6 bases stayed unmatched. Germline V gives CDR1 SGHNT, CDR2 YYREEE (reference sequence). CDR3 sequence (DNA): TGTGCCAGCAGCCCCCGGGACAGGGGGAGTGAAGCTTTCTTT. It encodes CASSPRDRGSEAFF.

CDR3 DNA: TGTGCCAGCACCCGACTAGCGGCTAGGAATGAGCAGTTCTTC. It translates to CASTRLAARNEQFF. V is TRBV2 and J is TRBJ2-1; 9 bases line up with TRBD2. CDR1 and CDR2 from the germline V gene are SNHLY and FYNNEI. This CDR3 contains 14 residues. The V gene end was trimmed by 7 bases and the J gene end by 7 bases; junction bases not matched to a gene: 8. The complete variable domain, with remaining parts taken from reference TRBV2 and TRBJ2-1, reads EPEVTQTPSHQVTQMGQEVILRCVPISNHLYFYWYRQILGQKVEFLVSFYNNEISEKSEIFDDQFSVERPDGSNFTLKIRSTKLEDSAMYFCASTRLAARNEQFFGPGTRLTVL.

V and J are TRBV3-1 (or the pseudogene TRBV3-2) and TRBJ2-2; D may match TRBD1 or TRBD2 (5 bases each). Germline loops: CDR1 LGHDT, CDR2 YNNKEL (reference sequence). The CDR3 has 16 residues. V lost 5 bases and J lost 4, with 17 bases in between. The CDR3 here is CASSYIRLGVTGELFF. The CDR3, as DNA: TGTGCCAGCAGCTATATACGACTGGGGGTCACCGGGGAGCTGTTTTTT.

The V and J genes are TRBV7-9 and TRBJ2-1; 7 nucleotides match TRBD2. Germline CDR1 SEHNR, CDR2 FQNEAQ (reference sequence). The CDR3 covers 15 residues. The trim removed 4 bases at V and 9 bases at J, leaving 12 bases unmatched. The CDR3 DNA reads TGTGCCAGCAGCTCCCAAGGTAGACTAGCCGGTGAGCAGTTCTTC. It is translated as CASSSQGRLAGEQFF.

The chain recombines TRBV5-1 with TRBJ2-7; 9 nucleotides align to TRBD1. Germline V gives CDR1 SGHRS, CDR2 YFSETQ. The CDR3 has 14 amino acids. J gave up 1 base and V 3 bases, and 2 bases lay outside the gene matches. CDR3 residues: CASSYGTGSYEQYF. For the CDR3, the DNA is TGCGCCAGCAGCTACGGGACAGGGTCCTACGAGCAGTACTTC.